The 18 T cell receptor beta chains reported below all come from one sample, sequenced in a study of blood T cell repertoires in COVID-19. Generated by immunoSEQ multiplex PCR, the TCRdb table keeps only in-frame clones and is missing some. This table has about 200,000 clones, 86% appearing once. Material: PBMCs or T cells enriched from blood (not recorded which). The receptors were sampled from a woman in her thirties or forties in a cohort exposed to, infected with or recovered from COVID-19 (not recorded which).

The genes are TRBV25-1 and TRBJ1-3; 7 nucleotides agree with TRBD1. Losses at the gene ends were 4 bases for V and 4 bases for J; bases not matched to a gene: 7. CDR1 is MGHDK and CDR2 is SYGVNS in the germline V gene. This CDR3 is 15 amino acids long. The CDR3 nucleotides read TGTGCCAGCAGTGGCCGGGACAGTAGAGGAAACACCATATATTTT. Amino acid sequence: CASSGRDSRGNTIYF.

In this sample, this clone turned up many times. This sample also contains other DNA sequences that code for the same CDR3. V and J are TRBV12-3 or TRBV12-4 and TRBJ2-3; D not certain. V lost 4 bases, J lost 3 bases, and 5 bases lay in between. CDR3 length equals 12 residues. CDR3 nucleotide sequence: TGTGCCAGCAGTTCCTTTACAGATACGCAGTATTTT. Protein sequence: CASSSFTDTQYF.

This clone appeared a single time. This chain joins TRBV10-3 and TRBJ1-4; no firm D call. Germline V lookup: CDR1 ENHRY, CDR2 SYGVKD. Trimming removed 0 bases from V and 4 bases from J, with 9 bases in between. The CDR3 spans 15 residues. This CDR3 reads CAISESNQVNEKLFF. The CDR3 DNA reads TGTGCCATCAGTGAGTCAAACCAGGTTAATGAAAAACTGTTTTTT.

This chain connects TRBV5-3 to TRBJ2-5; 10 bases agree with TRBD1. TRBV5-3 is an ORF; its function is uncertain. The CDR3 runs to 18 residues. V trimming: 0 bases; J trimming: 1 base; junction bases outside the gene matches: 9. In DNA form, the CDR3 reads TGTGCCAGAAGCTTGGCCGGGACAGGGGATTACCCCCAAGAGACCCAGTACTTC. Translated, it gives CARSLAGTGDYPQETQYF.

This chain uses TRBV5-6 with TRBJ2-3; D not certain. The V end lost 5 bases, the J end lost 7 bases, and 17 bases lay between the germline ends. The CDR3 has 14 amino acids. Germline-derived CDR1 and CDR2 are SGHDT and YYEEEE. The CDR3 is CASSKKSDWYTQYF. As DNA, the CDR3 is TGTGCCAGCAGTAAAAAATCCGACTGGTATACGCAGTATTTT.

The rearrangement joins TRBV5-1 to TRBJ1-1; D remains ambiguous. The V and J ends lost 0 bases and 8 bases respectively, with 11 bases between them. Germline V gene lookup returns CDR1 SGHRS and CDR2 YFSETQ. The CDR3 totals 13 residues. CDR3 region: CASSLAVNREAFF. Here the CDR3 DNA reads TGCGCCAGCAGCTTGGCGGTCAATCGAGAAGCTTTCTTT.

CDR3 DNA: TGCGCCAGCAGCTTGAATATGGAGGGGTCCTTTGAAAAACTGTTTTTT. Translated, it gives CASSLNMEGSFEKLFF. The chain recombines TRBV5-1 with TRBJ1-4; possibly TRBD1 for D (5 bases). The CDR3 contains 16 residues. The ends were cut back, 1 base at V and 7 bases at J, with 17 bases in the middle. Germline lookup yields CDR1 SGHRS and CDR2 YFSETQ.

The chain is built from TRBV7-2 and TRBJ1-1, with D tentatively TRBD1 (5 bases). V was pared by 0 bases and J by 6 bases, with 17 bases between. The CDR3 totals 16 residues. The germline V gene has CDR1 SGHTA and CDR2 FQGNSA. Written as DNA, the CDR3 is TGTGCCAGCAGCTTAGCTTTCGGGGGAAGGACGGCTGAAGCTTTCTTT. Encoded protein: CASSLAFGGRTAEAFF.

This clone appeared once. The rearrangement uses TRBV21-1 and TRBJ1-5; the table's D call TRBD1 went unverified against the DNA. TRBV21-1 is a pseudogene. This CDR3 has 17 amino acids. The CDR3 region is CASSKAAGGTPGQPQHF. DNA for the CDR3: TGTGCCAGCAGCAAAGCGGCAGGGGGCACCCCCGGCCAGCCCCAGCATTTT.

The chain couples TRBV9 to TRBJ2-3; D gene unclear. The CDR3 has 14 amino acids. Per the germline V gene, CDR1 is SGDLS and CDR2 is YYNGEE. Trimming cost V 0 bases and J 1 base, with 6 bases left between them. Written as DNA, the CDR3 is TGTGCCAGCAGCGTAGTAGATGGCACAGATACGCAGTATTTT. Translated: CASSVVDGTDTQYF.

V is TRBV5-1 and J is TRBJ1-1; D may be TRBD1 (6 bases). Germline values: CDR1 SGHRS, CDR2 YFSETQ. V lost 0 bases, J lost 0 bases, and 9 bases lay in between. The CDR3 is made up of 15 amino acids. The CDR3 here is CASSLGQAVNTEAFF. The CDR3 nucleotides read TGCGCCAGCAGCTTGGGACAGGCTGTGAACACTGAAGCTTTCTTT.

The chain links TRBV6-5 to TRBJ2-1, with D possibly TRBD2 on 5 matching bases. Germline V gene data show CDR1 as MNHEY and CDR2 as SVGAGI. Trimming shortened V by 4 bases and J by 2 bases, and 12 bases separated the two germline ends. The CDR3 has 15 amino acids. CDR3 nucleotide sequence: TGTGCCAGCAGTTCGGACTTCCCACCCTACAATGAGCAGTTCTTC. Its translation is CASSSDFPPYNEQFF.

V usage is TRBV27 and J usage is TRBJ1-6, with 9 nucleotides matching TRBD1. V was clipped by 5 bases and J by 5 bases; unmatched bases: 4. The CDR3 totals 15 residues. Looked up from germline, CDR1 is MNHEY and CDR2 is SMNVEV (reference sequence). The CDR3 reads CASSEGTGNNSPLHF. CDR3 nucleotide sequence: TGTGCCAGCAGTGAAGGGACAGGGAATAATTCACCCCTCCACTTT.

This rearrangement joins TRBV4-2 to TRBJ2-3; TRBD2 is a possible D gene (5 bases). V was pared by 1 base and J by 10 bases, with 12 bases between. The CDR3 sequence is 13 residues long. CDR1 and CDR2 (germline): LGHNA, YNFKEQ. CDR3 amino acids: CASSQVERSPQYF. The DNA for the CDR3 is TGTGCCAGCAGCCAAGTGGAGCGGTCACCGCAGTATTTT.

CDR3 region: CATSRLGTSGGNEQFF. CDR3 DNA sequence: TGTGCCACCAGCAGACTTGGGACTAGCGGGGGTAATGAGCAGTTCTTC. The chain is built from TRBV15 and TRBJ2-1, with TRBD2 matching over 14 bases. The CDR3 extends over 16 amino acids. Trimming took 2 bases from V and 7 from J; bases not matched to a gene: 4. Looked up from germline, CDR1 is LNHNV and CDR2 is YYDKDF (reference sequence). The whole variable domain, remainder taken from reference TRBV15 and TRBJ2-1, is DAMVIQNPRYQVTQFGKPVTLSCSQTLNHNVMYWYQQKSSQAPKLLFHYYDKDFNNEADTPDNFQSRRPNTSFCFLDIRSPGLGDTAMYLCATSRLGTSGGNEQFFGPGTRLTVL.

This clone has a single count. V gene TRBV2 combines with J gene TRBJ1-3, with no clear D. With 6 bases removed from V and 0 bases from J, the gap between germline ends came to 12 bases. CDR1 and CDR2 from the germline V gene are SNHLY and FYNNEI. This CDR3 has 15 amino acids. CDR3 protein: CASSLLTNSGNTIYF. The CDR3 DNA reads TGTGCCAGCAGCCTTCTGACTAACTCTGGAAACACCATATATTTT.

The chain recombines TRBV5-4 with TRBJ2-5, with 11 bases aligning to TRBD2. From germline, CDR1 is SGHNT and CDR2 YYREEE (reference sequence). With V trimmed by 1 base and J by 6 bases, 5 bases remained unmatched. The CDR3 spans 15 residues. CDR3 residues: CASSLTSGSSKTQYF. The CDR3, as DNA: TGTGCCAGCAGCTTGACTAGCGGGAGTTCAAAGACCCAGTACTTC.

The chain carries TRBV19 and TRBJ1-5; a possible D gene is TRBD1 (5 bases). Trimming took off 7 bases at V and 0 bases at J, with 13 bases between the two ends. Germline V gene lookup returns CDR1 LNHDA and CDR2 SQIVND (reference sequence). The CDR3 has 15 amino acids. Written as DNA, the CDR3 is TGTGCCAGTACCGGAGACAGCTATAGCAATCAGCCCCAGCATTTT. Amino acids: CASTGDSYSNQPQHF.